This T cell receptor beta chain was retrieved from a study of blood T cell repertoires in COVID-19. Authors' data handling: By means of reference gene primer amplification, nucleated cell counts were estimated. TCRdb's table, derived via immunoSEQ multiplex PCR, lists solely in-frame clones and lacks some. V, J and clone size are taken as reported in that table, and D and trimming were inferred from the DNA itself. The table includes more than 200,000 clones, less than 90% detected once. Trimming left V 1 base short and J 4 bases short, with 13 bases between. CDR1 SNHLY and CDR2 FYNNEI come from the germline V gene. The CDR3 extends over 15 amino acids.

This receptor was obtained from a man aged 70 or older with acute or convalescent COVID-19. Sample: peripheral blood. V and J are TRBV2 and TRBJ1-1; a weak D match, TRBD1 (5 bases). CDR3 sequence (DNA): TGTGCCAGCAGTGAAGACGGTGGGACTAGCACTGAAGCTTTCTTT. Translating it yields CASSEDGGTSTEAFF.